These 9 T cell receptor beta chains originate from one sample sequenced in a study of OX40 agonist ivuxolimab in advanced cancers. Method: immunoSEQ multiplex PCR; TCRdb's copy keeps in-frame clones and lacks some. The table includes about 75,000 clones, about 88% detected once. The sample in question was CD4+ or CD8+ T cells sorted from blood, obtained in a trial of the OX40 agonist ivuxolimab. Receptors were obtained from an adult with an advanced solid tumor such as melanoma, head and neck, liver or kidney cancer.

V gene TRBV7-8 combines with J gene TRBJ2-1; possible D gene TRBD2, 5 bases. The germline gives CDR1 SGHVS, CDR2 FQNEAQ. The CDR3 sequence is 17 residues long. V dropped 1 base and J dropped 5 bases, with 18 bases sitting between them. The CDR3 region is CASSLVVSGGLNNEQFF. The CDR3 DNA sequence: TGTGCCAGCAGCTTAGTGGTTTCGGGCGGGCTGAACAATGAGCAGTTCTTC. Looking up the rest from reference TRBV7-8 and TRBJ2-1 gives the full variable domain: GAGVSQSPRYKVAKRGQDVALRCDPISGHVSLFWYQQALGQGPEFLTYFQNEAQLDKSGLPSDRFFAERPEGSVSTLKIQRTQQEDSAVYLCASSLVVSGGLNNEQFFGPGTRLTVL.

This clone occurred a few times. This chain uses TRBV12-1 with TRBJ1-1; no DNA check was done on the table's D call, TRBD1. TRBV12-1 corresponds to a pseudogene. The CDR3 has 15 residues. Written as DNA, the CDR3 is TGTGCCAGCAGCTTTGCGCAGGGGAAGGTTCGGAAAGCTTTCTTT. This sequence encodes CASSFAQGKVRKAFF.

The V and J genes are TRBV7-3 and TRBJ2-2; unclear D gene. The CDR3 extends over 12 amino acids. Germline loops: CDR1 SGHTA, CDR2 FQGTGA. V was clipped by 3 bases and J by 6 bases, with 5 bases between them. The chain's CDR3 is CASSFSPGELFF. CDR3 DNA sequence: TGTGCCAGCAGCTTTTCGCCCGGGGAGCTGTTTTTT.

This chain joins TRBV6-6 and TRBJ2-2, with TRBD2 matching over 7 bases. The CDR3 totals 13 residues. CDR1 is MNHNY and CDR2 is SVGAGI in the germline V gene (reference sequence). V was pared by 6 bases and J by 5 bases, with 3 bases of the junction left unmatched. The CDR3 loop is CASRGGFTGELFF. CDR3 sequence (DNA): TGTGCCAGCAGGGGAGGGTTTACCGGGGAGCTGTTTTTT.

The chain employs TRBV27 and TRBJ2-7, with TRBD2 matching 8 bases. CDR1 is MNHEY and CDR2 is SMNVEV in the germline V gene (reference sequence). The CDR3 sequence is 14 residues long. V dropped 7 bases and J dropped 0; count of bases not matched to a gene: 5. The chain's CDR3 is CASNKAGGSYEQYF. In DNA, the CDR3 is TGTGCCAGCAATAAGGCGGGGGGCTCCTACGAGCAGTACTTC.

V and J are TRBV10-3 and TRBJ2-2; the D is unclear. CDR1 is ENHRY and CDR2 is SYGVKD in the germline V gene. Trimming took 2 bases from V and 3 from J, leaving 16 bases between them. This CDR3 contains 17 residues. CDR3: CAISETLAQAYTGELFF. In DNA, the CDR3 is TGTGCCATCAGTGAGACGCTGGCCCAGGCCTACACCGGGGAGCTGTTTTTT.

The chain recombines TRBV6-5 with TRBJ2-7; 7 bases are a match to TRBD2. Germline V CDR1 and CDR2: MNHEY, SVGAGI. The J segment lost 11 bases and the V segment lost 5 bases, leaving 9 bases of the junction unmatched. This CDR3 has 12 amino acids. CDR3 region: CASSGGTTAKYF. CDR3 nucleotide sequence: TGTGCCAGCAGTGGAGGGACTACCGCAAAGTACTTC.

This rearrangement joins TRBV5-1 to TRBJ1-1; 7 nucleotides line up with TRBD1. The CDR3 consists of 15 residues. In germline, CDR1 is SGHRS, CDR2 YFSETQ. Germline trimming cut 1 base from V and 5 bases from J; bases unmatched to any gene: 8. CDR3 sequence (DNA): TGCGCCAGCAGCTTGATGGGCAGGGGGGCGACTGAAGCTTTCTTT. This gives the protein CASSLMGRGATEAFF.

This chain joins TRBV27 and TRBJ1-6, with TRBD1 matching over 9 bases. The CDR3 is made up of 14 amino acids. With V trimmed by 5 bases and J by 10 bases, 6 bases remained unmatched. CDR1 is MNHEY, CDR2 SMNVEV, per germline (reference sequence). The CDR3 DNA sequence: TGTGCCAGCAGTATCAACAGGGGGCACTCACCCCTCCACTTT. As protein: CASSINRGHSPLHF.